This TCR beta chain is from a study of monozygotic twins with cystic fibrosis. To note about this clone: Its antigen remains unidentified.

Study-wide findings and caveats: Unrelated CF individuals shared fewer identical clonotypes than monozygotic CF twins. Shared CDR3 numbers were not associated with age, concordance or severity. Co-twins had the most similar V usage for 13 of 16 pairs, J for 8.

Germline values: CDR1 SGHTA, CDR2 FQGNSA. Trimming took 0 bases from V and 4 from J; bases not matched to a gene: 6. The CDR3 runs 15 residues. Only in-frame clones appear in the TCRdb table, and some are missing; sequencing was by immunoSEQ multiplex PCR. The repertoire holds 34,000 or so clones, with 92% as singletons. The chain has TRBV7-2 and TRBJ2-7; 7 bases agree with TRBD1. The receptor was derived from a girl aged 2-10 years with cystic fibrosis. The source material was blood. The CDR3 is CASSLAGQRWYEQYF. For the CDR3, the DNA is TGTGCCAGCAGCTTAGCGGGACAGCGTTGGTACGAGCAGTACTTC.